This TCR beta chain was identified in a study of identical twins. TCRdb called the 5' RACE reads again in MiXCR, with one record for every CDR3 protein. In the table there are about 890,000 distinct CDR3 sequences, about 12% of which are singletons. Germline CDR1 reads SGHAT; CDR2 reads FQNNGV. This CDR3 has 17 amino acids. With 7 bases removed from V and 0 bases from J, the gap between germline ends came to 19 bases. All donors were healthy Caucasians. This sample also belongs to another study, concerning yellow fever vaccine responses in identical twins.

This TCR was sampled from a woman aged 18 to 35 in good health. The material sequenced was PBMCs. The chain carries TRBV11-2 and TRBJ2-1; D is possibly TRBD1 or TRBD2 (5 bases each). The CDR3 nucleotides read TGTGCCAGCACTAAAGAGGGGTCCCCTAGCTCCTACAATGAGCAGTTCTTC. The encoded protein is CASTKEGSPSSYNEQFF.